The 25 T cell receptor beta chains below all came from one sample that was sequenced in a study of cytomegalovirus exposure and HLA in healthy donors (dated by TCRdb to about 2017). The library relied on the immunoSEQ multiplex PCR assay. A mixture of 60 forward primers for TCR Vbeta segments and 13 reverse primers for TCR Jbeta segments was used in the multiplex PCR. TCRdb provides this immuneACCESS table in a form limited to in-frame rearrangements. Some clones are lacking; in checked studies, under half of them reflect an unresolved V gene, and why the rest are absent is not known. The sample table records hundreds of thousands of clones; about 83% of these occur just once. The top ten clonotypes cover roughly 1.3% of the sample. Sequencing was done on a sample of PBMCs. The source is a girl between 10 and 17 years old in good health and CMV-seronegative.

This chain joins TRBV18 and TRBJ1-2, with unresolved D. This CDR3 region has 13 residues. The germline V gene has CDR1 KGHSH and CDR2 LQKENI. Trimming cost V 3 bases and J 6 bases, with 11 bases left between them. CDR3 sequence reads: CASSPGEIHGYTF. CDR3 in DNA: TGTGCCAGCTCACCCGGAGAGATCCATGGCTACACCTTC.

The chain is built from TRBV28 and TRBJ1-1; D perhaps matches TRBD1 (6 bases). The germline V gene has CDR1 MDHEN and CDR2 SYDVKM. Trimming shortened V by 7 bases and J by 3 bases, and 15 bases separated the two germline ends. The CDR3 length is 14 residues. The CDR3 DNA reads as TGTGCCAGCACGGGGGGCCCTCTTTACACTGAAGCTTTCTTT. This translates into CASTGGPLYTEAFF. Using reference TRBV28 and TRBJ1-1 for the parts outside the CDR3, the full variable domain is DVKVTQSSRYLVKRTGEKVFLECVQDMDHENMFWYRQDPGLGLRLIYFSYDVKMKEKGDIPEGYSVSREKKERFSLILESASTNQTSMYLCASTGGPLYTEAFFGQGTRLTVV.

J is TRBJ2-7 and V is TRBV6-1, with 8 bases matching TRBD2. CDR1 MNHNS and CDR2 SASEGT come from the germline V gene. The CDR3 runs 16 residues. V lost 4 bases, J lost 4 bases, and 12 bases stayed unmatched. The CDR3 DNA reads TGTGCCAGCAGTGTATCCGTTCGGGAGGGCTGGTACGAGCAGTACTTC. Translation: CASSVSVREGWYEQYF.

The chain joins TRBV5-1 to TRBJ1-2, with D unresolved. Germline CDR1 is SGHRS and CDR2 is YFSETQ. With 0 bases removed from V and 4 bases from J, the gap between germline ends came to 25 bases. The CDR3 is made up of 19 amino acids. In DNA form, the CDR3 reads TGCGCCAGCAGCTTGGGTCTCCGGGTATTGAGGTCAATCACCTATGGCTACACCTTC. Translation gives CASSLGLRVLRSITYGYTF.

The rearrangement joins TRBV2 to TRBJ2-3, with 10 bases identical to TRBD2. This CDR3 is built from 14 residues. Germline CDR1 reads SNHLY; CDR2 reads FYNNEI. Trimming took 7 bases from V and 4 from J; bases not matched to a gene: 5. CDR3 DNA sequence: TGTGCCAGCACCTCCACTAGCGGGGCAGATACGCAGTATTTT. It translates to CASTSTSGADTQYF.

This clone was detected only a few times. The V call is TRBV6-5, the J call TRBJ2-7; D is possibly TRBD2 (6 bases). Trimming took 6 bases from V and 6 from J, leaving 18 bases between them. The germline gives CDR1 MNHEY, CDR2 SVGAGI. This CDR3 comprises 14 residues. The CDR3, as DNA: TGTGCCAGCAGCCGACTAGAGGCGGCTTTCGAGCAGTACTTC. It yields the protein CASSRLEAAFEQYF.

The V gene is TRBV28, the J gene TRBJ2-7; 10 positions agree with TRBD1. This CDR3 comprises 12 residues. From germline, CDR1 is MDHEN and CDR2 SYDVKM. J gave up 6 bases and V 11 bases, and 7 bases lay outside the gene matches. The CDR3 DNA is TGTGCCGCAGGGACAGGGGTTGGCGAGCAGTACTTC. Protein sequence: CAAGTGVGEQYF.

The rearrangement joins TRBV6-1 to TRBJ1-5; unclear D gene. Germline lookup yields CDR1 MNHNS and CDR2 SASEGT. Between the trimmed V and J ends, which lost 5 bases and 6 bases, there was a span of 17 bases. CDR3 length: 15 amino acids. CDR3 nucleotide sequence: TGTGCCAGCAGTTTTGGAGGGAGTAGAGGTCAGCCCCAGCATTTT. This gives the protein CASSFGGSRGQPQHF.

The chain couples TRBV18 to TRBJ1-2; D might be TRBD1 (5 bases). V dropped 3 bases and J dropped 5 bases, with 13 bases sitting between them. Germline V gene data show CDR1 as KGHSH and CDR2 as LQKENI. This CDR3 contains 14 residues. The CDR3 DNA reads TGTGCCAGCTCACCGAGGCGGGACGTTTATGGCTACACCTTC. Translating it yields CASSPRRDVYGYTF.

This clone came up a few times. CDR3 bases: TGTGCCAGTAGTATCGGGGGGCAGGGCTATCAGCCCCAGCATTTT. It translates to CASSIGGQGYQPQHF. This chain links TRBV19 with TRBJ1-5, with TRBD1 as a possible D gene (6 bases). Trimming cost V 3 bases and J 5 bases, with 14 bases left between them. The CDR3 contains 15 residues. Germline CDR1 is LNHDA and CDR2 is SQIVND (reference sequence).

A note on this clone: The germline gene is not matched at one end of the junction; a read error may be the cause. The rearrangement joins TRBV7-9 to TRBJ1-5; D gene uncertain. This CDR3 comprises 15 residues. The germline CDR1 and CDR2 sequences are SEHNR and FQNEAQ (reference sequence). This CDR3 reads CSSSADGAGNQPQHF. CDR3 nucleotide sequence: TGTTCCAGCAGCGCCGACGGCGCCGGGAATCAGCCCCAGCATTTT.

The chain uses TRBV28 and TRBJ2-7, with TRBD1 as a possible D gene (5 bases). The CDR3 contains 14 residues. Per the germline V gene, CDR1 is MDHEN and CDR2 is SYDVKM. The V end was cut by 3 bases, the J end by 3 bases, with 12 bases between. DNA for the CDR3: TGTGCCAGCAGTTTCAAAGGGGCCCTCTACGAGCAGTACTTC. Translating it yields CASSFKGALYEQYF.

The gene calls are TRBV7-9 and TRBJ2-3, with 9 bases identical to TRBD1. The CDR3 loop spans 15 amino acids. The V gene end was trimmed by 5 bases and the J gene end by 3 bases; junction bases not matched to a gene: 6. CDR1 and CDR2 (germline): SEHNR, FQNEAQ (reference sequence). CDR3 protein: CASSQPTGGTDTQYF. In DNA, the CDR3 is TGTGCCAGCAGCCAGCCGACAGGGGGAACAGATACGCAGTATTTT. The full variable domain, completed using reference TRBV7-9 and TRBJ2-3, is DTGVSQNPRHKITKRGQNVTFRCDPISEHNRLYWYRQTLGQGPEFLTYFQNEAQLEKSRLLSDRFSAERPKGSFSTLEIQRTEQGDSAMYLCASSQPTGGTDTQYFGPGTRLTVL.

The CDR3, as DNA: TGTGCCAGCAGGGACGCCGGGACAGGGGGTATTGGCTACACCTTC. Protein: CASRDAGTGGIGYTF. The J gene is TRBJ1-2, the V gene TRBV25-1; 11 bases are a match to TRBD1. The CDR3 has 15 residues. Germline V CDR1 and CDR2: MGHDK, SYGVNS. V trimming: 6 bases; J trimming: 7 bases; junction bases outside the gene matches: 10.

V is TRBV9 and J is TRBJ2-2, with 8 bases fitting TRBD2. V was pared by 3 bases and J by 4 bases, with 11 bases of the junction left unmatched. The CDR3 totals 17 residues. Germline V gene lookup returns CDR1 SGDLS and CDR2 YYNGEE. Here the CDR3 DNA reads TGTGCCAGCAGCGCCCGTTTCGGGGGGGGTACCACCGGGGAGCTGTTTTTT. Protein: CASSARFGGGTTGELFF.

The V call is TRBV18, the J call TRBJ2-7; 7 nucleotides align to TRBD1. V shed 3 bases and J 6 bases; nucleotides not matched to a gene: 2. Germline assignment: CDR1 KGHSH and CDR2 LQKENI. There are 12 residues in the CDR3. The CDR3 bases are TGTGCCAGCTCACCGACAGGGCGCGAGCAGTACTTC. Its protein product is CASSPTGREQYF. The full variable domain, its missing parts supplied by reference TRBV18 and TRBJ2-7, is NAGVMQNPRHLVRRRGQEARLRCSPMKGHSHVYWYRQLPEEGLKFMVYLQKENIIDESGMPKERFSAEFPKEGPSILRIQQVVRGDSAAYFCASSPTGREQYFGPGTRLTVT.

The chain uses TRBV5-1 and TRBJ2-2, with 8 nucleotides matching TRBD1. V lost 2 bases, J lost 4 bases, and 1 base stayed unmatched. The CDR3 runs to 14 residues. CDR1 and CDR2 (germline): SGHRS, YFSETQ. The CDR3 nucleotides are TGCGCCAGCAGCTTCGGACAGGGCACCGGGGAGCTGTTTTTT. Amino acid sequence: CASSFGQGTGELFF.

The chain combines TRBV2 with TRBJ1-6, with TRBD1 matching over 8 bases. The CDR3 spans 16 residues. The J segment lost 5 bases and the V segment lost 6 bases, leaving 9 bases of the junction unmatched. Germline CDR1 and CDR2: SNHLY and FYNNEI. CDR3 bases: TGTGCCAGCAGCTGGGACAGGACGGCTAATAATTCACCCCTCCACTTT. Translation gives CASSWDRTANNSPLHF.

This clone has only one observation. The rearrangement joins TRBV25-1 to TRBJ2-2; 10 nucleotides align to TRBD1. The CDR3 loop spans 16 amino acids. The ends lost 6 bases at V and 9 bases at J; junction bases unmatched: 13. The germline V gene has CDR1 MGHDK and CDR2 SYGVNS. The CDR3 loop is CASRQTSATGGRELFF. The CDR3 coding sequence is TGTGCCAGCAGACAAACCTCAGCGACAGGGGGCCGGGAGCTGTTTTTT.

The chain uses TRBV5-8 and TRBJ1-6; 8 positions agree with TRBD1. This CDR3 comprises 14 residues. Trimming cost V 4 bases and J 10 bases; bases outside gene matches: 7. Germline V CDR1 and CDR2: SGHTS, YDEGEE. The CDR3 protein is CASSETGGQSPLHF. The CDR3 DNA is TGTGCCAGCAGCGAAACAGGGGGTCAATCACCCCTCCACTTT.

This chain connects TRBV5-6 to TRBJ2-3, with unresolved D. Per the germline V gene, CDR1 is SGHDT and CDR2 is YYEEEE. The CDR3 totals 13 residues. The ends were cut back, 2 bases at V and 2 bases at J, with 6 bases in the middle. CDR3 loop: CASSLTATDTQYF. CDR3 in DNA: TGTGCCAGCAGCTTAACAGCCACAGATACGCAGTATTTT.

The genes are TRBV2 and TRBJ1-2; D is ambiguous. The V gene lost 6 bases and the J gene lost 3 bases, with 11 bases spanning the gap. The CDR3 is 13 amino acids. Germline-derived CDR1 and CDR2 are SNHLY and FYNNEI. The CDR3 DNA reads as TGTGCCAGCAGCAAAAGCGTGGACTATGGCTACACCTTC. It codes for CASSKSVDYGYTF.

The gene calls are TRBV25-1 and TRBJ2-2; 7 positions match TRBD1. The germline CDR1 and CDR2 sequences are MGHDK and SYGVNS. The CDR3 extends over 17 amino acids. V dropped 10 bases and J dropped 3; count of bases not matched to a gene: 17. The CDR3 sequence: CATPKLEQGMDTGELFF. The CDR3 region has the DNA TGTGCCACCCCGAAGTTGGAACAGGGGATGGACACCGGGGAGCTGTTTTTT.

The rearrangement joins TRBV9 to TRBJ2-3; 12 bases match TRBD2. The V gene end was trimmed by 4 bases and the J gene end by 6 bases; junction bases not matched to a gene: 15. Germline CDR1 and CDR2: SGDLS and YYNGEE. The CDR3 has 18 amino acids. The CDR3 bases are TGTGCCAGCAGCCCGAAGGTCACTAGCGGGGGGCCCCCGGATACGCAGTATTTT. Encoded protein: CASSPKVTSGGPPDTQYF.

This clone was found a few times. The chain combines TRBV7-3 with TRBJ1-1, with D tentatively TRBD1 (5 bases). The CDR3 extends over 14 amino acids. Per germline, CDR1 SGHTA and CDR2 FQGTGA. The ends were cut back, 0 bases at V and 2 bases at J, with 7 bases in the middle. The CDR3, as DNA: TGTGCCAGCAGCTTAACCCAGGGAAACACTGAAGCTTTCTTT. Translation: CASSLTQGNTEAFF.